The T cell receptor beta chain under discussion was sequenced for a study of blood T cell repertoires in COVID-19. Study summary: The analysed material was cDNA or gDNA that came from T cells, B-cell-depleted T cells, or PBMCs.

Authors' methods: Amplification from reference gene primers served as the basis for estimated nucleated cell counts. Clones were sequenced by immunoSEQ multiplex PCR, and TCRdb holds only the in-frame ones, with some missing. V and J calls and clone size are copied from that table; D and trimming were computed from the DNA. The sample has over 60,000 clones, roughly nine tenths seen once. The receptor's source is an elderly man with acute or convalescent COVID-19. The sample consisted of peripheral blood.

The CDR3 spells CASRVVGGEEQYF. CDR3 bases: TGCGCCAGCAGAGTGGTGGGGGGAGAGGAGCAGTACTTC. The V and J genes are TRBV5-1 and TRBJ2-7, with D tentatively TRBD2 (6 bases). Germline CDR1 and CDR2: SGHRS and YFSETQ. The CDR3 length is 13 residues. The germline V and J ends were trimmed by 5 bases and 7 bases, with 16 bases remaining between them.